The subject of this entry is one T cell receptor (beta chain). The entry originates in a study of blood T cell repertoires in COVID-19. At the level of the study: Italy, Spain and the United States were the sources of the convalescent and acute COVID-19 samples. PBMCs, B-cell-depleted T cells, or T cells were the source of the cDNA or gDNA that made up the material.

Original processing methods: Reference gene primer amplification gave nucleated cell count estimates. This table comes from immunoSEQ multiplex PCR, and its TCRdb copy is limited to in-frame clones, with some not included. V and J calls and clone size are given by that table; D and trimming were obtained from the DNA. Of tens of thousands of clones listed, around 86% were seen once; the top ten hold 25% to 30%. This CDR3 contains 14 residues. Germline CDR1 is SGHTA and CDR2 is FQGNSA. V lost 4 bases and J lost 2, with 12 bases in between. This receptor was obtained from a woman at least 80 years old with active or convalescent COVID-19. This chain links TRBV7-2 with TRBJ2-7, with D perhaps matching TRBD1 (6 bases). The sample taken for sequencing was peripheral blood. CDR3 sequence reads: CASSSGTLTYEQYF. In nucleotides, the CDR3 is TGTGCCAGCAGCTCCGGGACACTAACCTACGAGCAGTACTTC.